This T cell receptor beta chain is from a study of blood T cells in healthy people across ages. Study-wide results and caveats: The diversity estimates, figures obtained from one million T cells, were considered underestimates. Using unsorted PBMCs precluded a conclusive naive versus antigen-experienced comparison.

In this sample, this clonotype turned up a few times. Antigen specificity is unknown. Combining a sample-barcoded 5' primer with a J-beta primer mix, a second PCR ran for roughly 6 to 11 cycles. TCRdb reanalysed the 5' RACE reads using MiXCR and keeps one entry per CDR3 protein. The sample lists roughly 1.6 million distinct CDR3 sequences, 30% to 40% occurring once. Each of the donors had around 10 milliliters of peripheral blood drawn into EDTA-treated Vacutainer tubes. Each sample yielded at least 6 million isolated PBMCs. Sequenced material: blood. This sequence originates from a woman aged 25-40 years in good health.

DNA for the CDR3: TGTGCCACGAACCAGGGTTGGTACAATGAGCAGTTCTTC. It is translated as CATNQGWYNEQFF. The chain carries TRBV24-1 and TRBJ2-1; tentative D call: TRBD1 (5 bases). The CDR3 sequence is 13 residues long. The V gene's germline CDR1 is KGHDR and CDR2 SFDVKD. V dropped 10 bases and J dropped 4 bases, with 13 bases sitting between them.